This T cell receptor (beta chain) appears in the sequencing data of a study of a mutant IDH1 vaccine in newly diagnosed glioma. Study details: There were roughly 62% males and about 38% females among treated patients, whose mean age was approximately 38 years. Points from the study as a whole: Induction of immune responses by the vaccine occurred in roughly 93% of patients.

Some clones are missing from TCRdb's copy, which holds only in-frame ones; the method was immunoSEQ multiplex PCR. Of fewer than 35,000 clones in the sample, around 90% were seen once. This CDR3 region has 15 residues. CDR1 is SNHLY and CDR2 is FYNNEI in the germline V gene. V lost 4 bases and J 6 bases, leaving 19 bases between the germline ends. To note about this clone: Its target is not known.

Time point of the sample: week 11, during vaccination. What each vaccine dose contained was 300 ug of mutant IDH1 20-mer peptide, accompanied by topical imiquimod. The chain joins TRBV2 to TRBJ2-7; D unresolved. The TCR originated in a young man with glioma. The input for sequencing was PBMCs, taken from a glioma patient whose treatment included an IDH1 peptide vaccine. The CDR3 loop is CASSAKGQEWAEQYF. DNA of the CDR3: TGTGCCAGCAGTGCGAAAGGGCAGGAGTGGGCCGAGCAGTACTTC.